This T cell receptor (beta chain) came from a study of blood T cell repertoires in COVID-19. Study-level background: There were acute and convalescent COVID-19 samples, and they came from the United States, Italy and Spain.

Per the study methods: It was from reference gene primer amplification that nucleated cell counts were estimated. The repertoire was sequenced with immunoSEQ multiplex PCR; TCRdb's copy has only in-frame clones and lacks some. V and J calls and clone size are those listed in that table; D and trimming were worked out from the DNA. The sample lists around 80,000 clones, around nine tenths occurring once. V gave up 3 bases and J gave up 0 bases; unmatched junction bases: 11. The CDR3 totals 18 residues. Looked up from germline, CDR1 is LGHNA and CDR2 is YNFKEQ. Sequencing was carried out using peripheral blood. The J gene is TRBJ1-3, the V gene TRBV4-2; 7 bases line up with TRBD1. The TCR was taken from a woman at least 80 years old with acute or convalescent COVID-19. This CDR3 reads CASSQANRGTYSGNTIYF. The CDR3 region has the DNA TGTGCCAGCAGCCAGGCGAACAGGGGCACCTACTCTGGAAACACCATATATTTT.